The 9 T cell receptor beta chains below were found in one sample sequenced in a study of T cells after yellow fever vaccination. TCRdb recomputed calls from the 5' RACE reads with MiXCR, one row per CDR3 protein. The sample lists about 330,000 distinct CDR3 sequences, 4.1% occurring once. The source material was PBMCs, sampled 5 days after the yellow fever booster vaccination. These receptors were collected from a man aged 18 to 29 who received the YFV17D yellow fever vaccine.

This clonotype was detected ten times or more. This chain uses TRBV10-3 with TRBJ1-2; the D is unclear. CDR3 size: 15 residues. Trimming removed 2 bases from V and 6 bases from J, with 16 bases in between. In germline, CDR1 is ENHRY, CDR2 SYGVKD. Here the CDR3 reads CAISEGDFVGNGYTF. The CDR3 DNA reads as TGTGCCATCAGTGAGGGTGATTTCGTGGGGAATGGCTACACCTTC.

The V call is TRBV7-9, the J call TRBJ1-2; D is unresolved. Germline CDR1 reads SEHNR; CDR2 reads FQNEAQ (reference sequence). The length of the CDR3 is 13 residues. The V end was cut by 2 bases, the J end by 4 bases, with 8 bases between. This chain's CDR3 is CASSLSQAYGYTF. The CDR3 coding sequence is TGTGCCAGCAGCTTAAGTCAGGCCTATGGCTACACCTTC.

This clonotype was counted only a few times. V is TRBV25-1 and J is TRBJ1-2, with TRBD1 identical over 11 bases. V lost 2 bases to trimming and J lost 4 bases; unmatched junction nucleotides: 6. The CDR3 covers 16 residues. Looked up from germline, CDR1 is MGHDK and CDR2 is SYGVNS. For the CDR3, the DNA is TGTGCCAGCAGTGAAGAGGACAGGGGGCTCGTCTATGGCTACACCTTC. As protein: CASSEEDRGLVYGYTF.

V usage is TRBV3-1 and J usage is TRBJ1-2, with a weak D call TRBD1 (6 bases). Germline V gene data show CDR1 as LGHDT and CDR2 as YNNKEL (reference sequence). This CDR3 contains 15 residues. V was cut by 0 bases and J by 4 bases, with 12 bases left in between. The CDR3 spells CASSQEGTRGYGYTF. The CDR3 DNA reads TGTGCCAGCAGCCAAGAAGGGACACGAGGCTATGGCTACACCTTC.

The V and J genes are TRBV29-1 and TRBJ1-2, with a possible D match to TRBD1 (5 bases). The CDR3 spans 10 residues. Trimming shortened V by 1 base and J by 10 bases, and 7 bases separated the two germline ends. Germline V gene data show CDR1 as SQVTM and CDR2 as ANQGSEA. CDR3 protein: CSVEGGDYTF. The DNA of the CDR3 is TGCAGCGTTGAAGGGGGGGACTACACCTTC.

This clonotype was seen a handful of times. The gene calls are TRBV4-3 and TRBJ2-4; 9 bases match TRBD2. The CDR3 runs 15 residues. Per the germline V gene, CDR1 is LGHNA and CDR2 is YSLEER. Trimming removed 4 bases from V and 8 bases from J; junction bases left unmatched: 9. The CDR3 region is CASSRKAGGVDIQYF. As DNA, the CDR3 is TGCGCCAGCAGCCGCAAGGCGGGGGGGGTCGACATTCAGTACTTC.

This clonotype has ten or more counts. The V and J genes are TRBV6-6 and TRBJ1-2, with TRBD1 as a possible D gene (5 bases). V lost 2 bases to trimming and J lost 7 bases, with 8 bases between them. This CDR3 contains 12 residues. CDR1 is MNHNY and CDR2 is SVGAGI in the germline V gene (reference sequence). Here the CDR3 DNA reads TGTGCCAGCAGTTACGTGAGGGGTGGCTACACCTTC. Encoded protein: CASSYVRGGYTF.

This clonotype has ten or more counts. CDR3 bases: TGTGCCAGCAACGCGATCGGGGGAGGGGTCAGGAATCAGCCCCAGCATTTT. Translated: CASNAIGGGVRNQPQHF. This chain joins TRBV6-2 or TRBV6-3 and TRBJ1-5; D may be TRBD1 (5 bases). CDR1 is MNHEY, CDR2 SVGEGT, per germline. There are 17 residues in the CDR3. Trimming stripped 7 bases from V and 4 bases from J, with 23 bases between.

This clonotype was observed a few times. The CDR3 bases are TGTGCCAGCAGCCTAATGGGGCCGTTAAAAGGAGCTTTCTTT. This gives the protein CASSLMGPLKGAFF. V gene TRBV5-6 combines with J gene TRBJ1-1; a possible D gene is TRBD1 (5 bases). Between the trimmed V and J ends, which lost 4 bases and 10 bases, there was a span of 20 bases. CDR1 is SGHDT, CDR2 YYEEEE, per germline. This CDR3 is built from 14 residues.